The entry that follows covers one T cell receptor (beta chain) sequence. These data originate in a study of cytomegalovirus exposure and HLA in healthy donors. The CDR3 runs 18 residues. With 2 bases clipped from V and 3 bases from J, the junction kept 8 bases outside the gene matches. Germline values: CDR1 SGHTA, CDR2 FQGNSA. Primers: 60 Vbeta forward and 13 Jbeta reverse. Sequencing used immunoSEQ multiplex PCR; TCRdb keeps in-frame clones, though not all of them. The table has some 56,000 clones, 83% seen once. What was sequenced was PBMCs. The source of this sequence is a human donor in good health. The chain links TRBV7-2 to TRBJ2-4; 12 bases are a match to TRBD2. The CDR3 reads CASSLFSRTSGDKNIQYF. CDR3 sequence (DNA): TGTGCCAGCAGCTTATTTTCTCGGACTAGCGGGGACAAAAACATTCAGTACTTC.